The T cell receptor (beta chain) described here comes from a study of shared T cell receptors in the human thymus. Sequencing used immunoSEQ multiplex PCR; TCRdb keeps in-frame clones, though not all of them. The table lists hundreds of thousands of clones, 78% of them singletons. Germline lookup yields CDR1 SNHLY and CDR2 FYNNEI. The V end lost 5 bases, the J end lost 2 bases, and 18 bases lay between the germline ends. The CDR3 consists of 16 residues. These data were also filed under a second study, of human thymus T cells. This second study notes: Those donating were healthy Finnish infants in corrective surgery for congenital heart defects. Thymus tissue was removed during corrective cardiac surgery. Among unrelated individuals, related research reported thymic repertoires that overlapped highly.

The receptor comes from a boy under two years old with a congenital heart defect. The source material was thymocytes. This chain uses TRBV2 with TRBJ1-1; D unresolved. CDR3 sequence (DNA): TGTGCCAGCAGTCCCGGACGGGGAGAAGGAAACACTGAAGCTTTCTTT. Its translation is CASSPGRGEGNTEAFF.